Below, 15 T cell receptor beta chains from the same sample are listed, as sequenced in a study of blood T cell repertoires in COVID-19. The protocol was immunoSEQ multiplex PCR, while the TCRdb copy is restricted to in-frame clones and leaves out a portion. Among approximately 120,000 clones listed, around 81% were seen once. Source material: peripheral blood. These receptor sequences come from a human donor in a cohort sampled during active COVID-19.

The chain links TRBV28 to TRBJ2-6, with a weak D call TRBD2 (5 bases). Trimming took 6 bases from V and 3 from J, leaving 15 bases between them. The CDR3 consists of 16 residues. Germline loops: CDR1 MDHEN, CDR2 SYDVKM. Written as DNA, the CDR3 is TGTGCCAGCAGCTCCCTTAGGGAGCATGGGGCCAACGTCCTGACTTTC. It is translated as CASSSLREHGANVLTF. The variable domain in full, completed from reference TRBV28 and TRBJ2-6, reads DVKVTQSSRYLVKRTGEKVFLECVQDMDHENMFWYRQDPGLGLRLIYFSYDVKMKEKGDIPEGYSVSREKKERFSLILESASTNQTSMYLCASSSLREHGANVLTFGAGSRLTVL.

The V call is TRBV6-5, the J call TRBJ2-7, with a possible D match to TRBD2 (5 bases). Trimming took 0 bases from V and 9 from J, leaving 12 bases between them. Germline-derived CDR1 and CDR2 are MNHEY and SVGAGI. There are 13 residues in the CDR3. CDR3 nucleotides: TGTGCCAGCAGTTACTCGAGAGGGTTAGGGCAGTACTTC. Protein: CASSYSRGLGQYF.

The rearrangement joins TRBV7-2 to TRBJ1-5, with TRBD1 matching 8 bases. The CDR3 has 14 residues. V lost 3 bases to trimming and J lost 7 bases; unmatched junction nucleotides: 5. Germline V lookup: CDR1 SGHTA, CDR2 FQGNSA. The CDR3 sequence: CASSLDRAEQPQHF. As DNA, the CDR3 is TGTGCCAGCAGCTTGGACAGGGCGGAACAGCCCCAGCATTTT.

The DNA of the CDR3 is TGTGCCAGCAGCTCGCGACAGGGTCCGAACACCGGGGAGCTGTTTTTT. Amino acids: CASSSRQGPNTGELFF. This sequence joins TRBV11-3 and TRBJ2-2; 7 bases are a match to TRBD1. The CDR3 sequence is 16 residues long. CDR1 is SGHNT and CDR2 is YENEEA in the germline V gene. The ends lost 4 bases at V and 0 bases at J; junction bases unmatched: 5.

This chain's CDR3 is CASSPPGQEMNTEAFF. CDR3 sequence (DNA): TGTGCCAGCAGCCCCCCGGGACAGGAGATGAACACTGAAGCTTTCTTT. The V gene is TRBV7-2, the J gene TRBJ1-1, with 8 nucleotides matching TRBD1. Germline V lookup: CDR1 SGHTA, CDR2 FQGNSA. V trimming: 5 bases; J trimming: 0 bases; junction bases outside the gene matches: 8. The CDR3 contains 16 residues.

In nucleotides, the CDR3 is TGTGCCAGCAGCGTCGGCGGGACGGTGAACACTGAAGCTTTCTTT. This codes for CASSVGGTVNTEAFF. This sequence joins TRBV9 and TRBJ1-1; possibly TRBD1 for D (5 bases). V lost 2 bases and J 0 bases, leaving 11 bases between the germline ends. The CDR3 contains 15 residues. Germline values: CDR1 SGDLS, CDR2 YYNGEE.

J is TRBJ1-3 and V is TRBV28; D ambiguous. The CDR3 consists of 10 residues. Germline CDR1 MDHEN, CDR2 SYDVKM. The CDR3 DNA sequence: TGTGGGAGCTCTGGAAACACCATATATTTT. Protein product: CGSSGNTIYF.

J is TRBJ1-3 and V is TRBV4-3, with D tentatively TRBD1 (5 bases). Germline CDR1 is LGHNA and CDR2 is YSLEER. Deletions cut 4 bases from V and 2 bases from J, with 6 bases between. The CDR3 contains 13 residues. CDR3 coding DNA: TGCGCCAGCAGCCTGACAGCTGGAAACACCATATATTTT. It yields the protein CASSLTAGNTIYF.

The gene calls are TRBV28 and TRBJ2-2; D might be TRBD1 (6 bases). CDR3 length: 16 amino acids. Germline-derived CDR1 and CDR2 are MDHEN and SYDVKM. Trimming stripped 8 bases from V and 6 bases from J, with 22 bases between. This CDR3 is CASERGGRGRAGELFF. The CDR3 nucleotides are TGTGCCAGCGAACGTGGGGGCAGGGGTAGGGCCGGGGAGCTGTTTTTT.

This chain connects TRBV4-1 to TRBJ2-2, with 8 bases identical to TRBD1. The CDR3 is 16 amino acids. CDR1 is MGHRA, CDR2 YSYEKL, per germline. With 1 base clipped from V and 0 bases from J, the junction kept 1 base outside the gene matches. The CDR3 reads CASSQGQGTNTGELFF. As DNA, the CDR3 is TGCGCCAGCAGCCAAGGACAGGGGACGAACACCGGGGAGCTGTTTTTT.

The rearrangement links TRBV20-1 to TRBJ1-1, with D unclear. Germline CDR1 and CDR2: DFQATT and SNEGSKA (reference sequence). The CDR3 loop spans 13 amino acids. Trimming shortened V by 3 bases and J by 1 base, and 9 bases separated the two germline ends. CDR3: CSASRQANTEAFF. In nucleotides, the CDR3 is TGCAGTGCTAGTCGGCAGGCGAACACTGAAGCTTTCTTT.

The chain recombines TRBV20-1 with TRBJ1-2; the D is unclear. The CDR3 is made up of 10 amino acids. Germline V gene data show CDR1 as DFQATT and CDR2 as SNEGSKA (reference sequence). CDR3 coding DNA: TGCGGATCCCCCCAGGCTGGCTACACCTTC. Its translation is CGSPQAGYTF.

CDR3 DNA: TGTGCCAGCAGTTACTCGATAGCGGGGAGCACAGATACGCAGTATTTT. Protein: CASSYSIAGSTDTQYF. The chain couples TRBV6-6 to TRBJ2-3; 8 bases map to TRBD2. The CDR3 covers 16 residues. Germline CDR1 MNHNY, CDR2 SVGAGI (reference sequence). With 0 bases clipped from V and 0 bases from J, the junction kept 2 bases outside the gene matches.

This chain uses TRBV5-5 with TRBJ2-7; 11 bases are shared with TRBD2. The germline V gene has CDR1 SGHKS and CDR2 YYEKEE (reference sequence). The V and J ends lost 4 bases and 4 bases, in that order; junction bases with no gene match: 10. The CDR3 has 16 amino acids. The CDR3 coding sequence is TGTGCCAGCAGCGGGGCACTAGCGGGAGCGGGGTACGAGCAGTACTTC. Amino acid sequence: CASSGALAGAGYEQYF.

V usage is TRBV9 and J usage is TRBJ1-2, with 8 bases that match TRBD1. The germline CDR1 and CDR2 sequences are SGDLS and YYNGEE. Trimming at V came to 0 bases and at J to 5 bases, leaving 6 bases not matched to a gene. The CDR3 totals 15 residues. CDR3 sequence: CASSVGAGGRYGYTF. DNA for the CDR3: TGTGCCAGCAGCGTAGGGGCAGGGGGCAGGTATGGCTACACCTTC.